This T cell receptor (beta chain) was identified in a study of cytomegalovirus exposure and HLA in healthy donors. Findings of the study overall: Among immune exposure information, only CMV serostatus was available. There were about 160 TCR beta chains listed as cytomegalovirus-associated.

In the PCR, 60 Vbeta and 13 Jbeta primers were used. The method was immunoSEQ multiplex PCR; TCRdb's version includes in-frame clones alone and lacks a portion of them. The table includes around 150,000 clones, over 80% detected once. This clone turned up a few times. Its antigen is not identified. Germline V gene data show CDR1 as MDHEN and CDR2 as SYDVKM. The CDR3 contains 12 residues. V was trimmed by 8 bases and J by 0 bases, leaving 7 bases between them. The V gene is TRBV28, the J gene TRBJ1-1, with D unclear. The clonotype comes from a man aged 50-60 years in good health and CMV-seropositive. Sequenced: PBMCs. CDR3 bases: TGTGCCAGCCAAACAATGAACACTGAAGCTTTCTTT. The encoded protein is CASQTMNTEAFF.